These 11 T cell receptor beta chains were sequenced from one sample in a study of blood T cell repertoires in COVID-19. Method: immunoSEQ multiplex PCR; TCRdb's copy keeps in-frame clones and lacks some. The data show some 50,000 clones, with roughly 85% seen just once and about 15% held by the top ten. Sequenced input: peripheral blood. The source is a human donor in a cohort sampled during active COVID-19. The donor label of this sample is uncertain.

CDR3 residues: CASSVDSTAWDSGNTIYF. CDR3 nucleotide sequence: TGTGCCAGCAGCGTAGATTCGACAGCTTGGGACTCTGGAAACACCATATATTTT. V and J are TRBV9 and TRBJ1-3, with D maybe TRBD1 (5 bases). This CDR3 is built from 18 residues. V dropped 0 bases and J dropped 0 bases, with 16 bases sitting between them. The germline V gene has CDR1 SGDLS and CDR2 YYNGEE.

A single count supports this clone. CDR3 region: CASSSGGGSSYEQYF. In DNA form, the CDR3 reads TGTGCCAGCAGCTCCGGGGGGGGCTCGTCCTACGAGCAGTACTTC. The chain uses TRBV7-8 and TRBJ2-7; TRBD2 matches 8 bases. Germline V gene lookup returns CDR1 SGHVS and CDR2 FQNEAQ. V shed 4 bases, J shed 1 base, and the junction held 6 bases outside the gene matches. The CDR3 runs to 15 residues.

The chain uses TRBV7-9 and TRBJ2-5; no clear D gene. This CDR3 is built from 13 residues. Per germline, CDR1 SEHNR and CDR2 FQNEAQ (reference sequence). V lost 2 bases and J 5 bases, leaving 9 bases between the germline ends. As DNA, the CDR3 is TGTGCCAGCAGCTTAAACGGGTGGGAGACCCAGTACTTC. Its translation: CASSLNGWETQYF.

In nucleotides, the CDR3 is TGTGCCAGTAGTAGCGGGACAGCAAACACTGAAGCTTTCTTT. It is translated as CASSSGTANTEAFF. The rearrangement uses TRBV19 and TRBJ1-1; 7 bases map to TRBD1. The ends lost 4 bases at V and 2 bases at J; junction bases unmatched: 4. Germline V gene data show CDR1 as LNHDA and CDR2 as SQIVND (reference sequence). This CDR3 is built from 14 residues.

The chain links TRBV5-3 to TRBJ1-4; 8 bases agree with TRBD1. TRBV5-3 carries the ORF label, with uncertain function. V trimming: 4 bases; J trimming: 7 bases; junction bases outside the gene matches: 6. The CDR3 contains 14 residues. In DNA, the CDR3 is TGTGCCAGAAGCCTCGGACAGGGATGTGAAAAACTGTTTTTT. Translation: CARSLGQGCEKLFF.

The rearrangement links TRBV4-1 to TRBJ2-7; possibly TRBD2 for D (5 bases). Germline assignment: CDR1 MGHRA and CDR2 YSYEKL. The V gene lost 0 bases and the J gene lost 3 bases, with 12 bases spanning the gap. The CDR3 is made up of 15 amino acids. CDR3: CASSQEVDRGYEQYF. The CDR3 DNA follows: TGCGCCAGCAGCCAAGAAGTGGATCGGGGCTACGAGCAGTACTTC.

This clone came up once. The chain combines TRBV10-3 with TRBJ2-7; 9 nucleotides line up with TRBD1. Germline loops: CDR1 ENHRY, CDR2 SYGVKD. The CDR3 runs 14 residues. V trimming: 4 bases; J trimming: 5 bases; junction bases outside the gene matches: 6. As DNA, the CDR3 is TGTGCCATCAGTGTGGGGACAGGGCTCGACGAGCAGTACTTC. It yields the protein CAISVGTGLDEQYF.

The chain is built from TRBV3-1 (or the pseudogene TRBV3-2) and TRBJ2-3; 9 bases fit TRBD2. Germline-derived CDR1 and CDR2 are LGHDT and YNNKEL (reference sequence). This CDR3 spans 17 amino acids. J gave up 1 base and V 4 bases, and 9 bases lay outside the gene matches. The CDR3, as DNA: TGTGCCAGCAGCCGAGTTGCGGGGGGGCGGCGCACAGATACGCAGTATTTT. Translating gives CASSRVAGGRRTDTQYF.

The J gene is TRBJ1-2, the V gene TRBV11-2, with 8 bases fitting TRBD1. Germline assignment: CDR1 SGHAT and CDR2 FQNNGV. CDR3 length: 15 amino acids. The V segment lost 3 bases and the J segment 7 bases; nucleotides outside the gene matches: 10. The chain's CDR3 is CASSFRQGPLSGYTF. In nucleotides, the CDR3 is TGTGCCAGCAGCTTCCGACAGGGGCCGTTATCTGGCTACACCTTC.

In DNA form, the CDR3 reads TGCAGCGTTGATGGGCTAGCGGGGGGCCAAGAGACCCAGTACTTC. This codes for CSVDGLAGGQETQYF. The chain joins TRBV29-1 to TRBJ2-5, with 11 bases lining up with TRBD2. The CDR3 length is 15 residues. CDR1 is SQVTM, CDR2 ANQGSEA, per germline. The junction had 4 bases not matched to a gene; V was cut back by 3 bases and J by 1 base.

This clone was observed a handful of times. This chain links TRBV6-4 with TRBJ1-2; the D gene is possibly TRBD1 (5 bases). V was trimmed by 4 bases and J by 5 bases, leaving 11 bases between them. CDR3 length equals 13 residues. Germline loops: CDR1 MRHNA, CDR2 SNTAGT. The CDR3 region has the DNA TGTGCCAGCAGTGTCAGGGAAGGATATGGCTACACCTTC. Protein sequence: CASSVREGYGYTF.